The clone carrying this T cell receptor (beta chain) has just a few counts. This record belongs to a study of cytomegalovirus exposure and HLA in healthy donors. Looking at the study overall: In terms of ancestry, the Caucasian-associated cluster contained 75% to 85% of the roughly 360 genotyped donors.

Trimming removed 8 bases at V and 3 bases at J, with 20 bases between. CDR3 length equals 15 residues. Germline loops: CDR1 SNHLY, CDR2 FYNNEI. PCR was performed using 60 Vbeta and 13 Jbeta primers. The table came from immunoSEQ multiplex PCR; TCRdb's copy has only in-frame clones and leaves some out. Among about 110,000 clones listed, 67% were seen once. The receptor was derived from a man aged 18-30 years in good health and CMV-seropositive. Sequencing was done on a sample of PBMCs. This rearrangement joins TRBV2 to TRBJ2-7; D gene unclear. CDR3 DNA: TGTGCCAGCGCCCCGGGTTTTTCGAAACACTACGAGCAGTACGTC. Translated: CASAPGFSKHYEQYV.